This T cell receptor beta chain was profiled in a study of cytomegalovirus exposure and HLA in healthy donors (dated by TCRdb to between 2016 and 2019). Broadly, across the study: According to an earlier analysis of 550 to 700 of the donors, 150 million to 200 million T cells yielded 90 million to 140 million unique TCR beta sequences and about 280 Gb of sequence data. The study used immunosequencing to profile the T cell repertoires of 600 to 850 subjects and linked those repertoires to cytomegalovirus serostatus. Alongside the repertoire data, information on donor age, sex, ethnicity and CMV serostatus was compiled. To predict cytomegalovirus infection status, the study brought together high-throughput TCR immunosequencing, statistical association of individual TCRs with disease status, and machine learning. A separate validation cohort of roughly 130 different subjects was used in addition to the 666-subject first cohort. Every discovery cohort repertoire had been produced on one sequencing platform. The study aimed to test whether cataloging public T cell receptors could reveal signatures of past pathogen exposure. The later analysis used no new phenotypic data to find candidate immune exposures, relying instead on TCR beta sequences and their occurrence across donors. To study patterns of TCR occurrence, a later analysis re-analyzed previously published TCR beta repertoires from 666 donors and added high-resolution HLA genotyping. Among a few hundred genotyped donors of the cohort, an average of approximately 230,000 unique TCR beta nucleotide sequences were sequenced per donor, roughly 18% of them non-productive. In an earlier analysis of over 550 of the donors, high-throughput TCR beta sequencing was used to judge whether each TCR beta V gene segment behaved as functional or pseudogenic. Both class I and class II loci were covered by HLA typing, at four-digit resolution. About 280 gigabases of sequencing data and 70 million to 95 million unique TCR sequences made up an early release that covered 500 to 650 HLA-typed donors. Four or five DR-DQ haplotypes were handled as single units for association and clustering because linkage in the cohort was strong. A later genetic analysis used genome-wide SNP genotypes for about 65% of the 666 donors, treating that subset as a discovery cohort. The number of typed donors differed by locus: 629-630 for A, B, C, DRB1 and DQB1; some 500 for DQA1; around 610 for DPA1; and around 470 for DPB1. Of the approximately 400 genotyped donors, 65% to 90% were placed in the genetic ancestry cluster associated with self-reported Caucasian donors.

Broader findings and caveats from the paper: Linkage disequilibrium might explain the correlated functional status among segregating V segments, but an unknown experimental factor could not be excluded. Because some donors lacked HLA typing at each locus, the association tests relied only on the typed subset. The study gave a list of more than 150 TCR beta chains associated with cytomegalovirus. A few of the identified cytomegalovirus-associated TCR beta chains were confirmed in vitro to be specific for cytomegalovirus antigens. Only TCR beta chains were sequenced in this cohort, and the absence of alpha or paired-chain data limited detectable features. For the cohort, immune exposure information was limited to CMV serostatus. In a later analysis, some 17,000 TCR beta sequences were associated with specific HLA alleles at a false discovery rate of 0.05. Broadly in line with IMGT annotations, most TCR beta V segments showed up in productive rearrangements about 87% or about 30% of the time in an earlier analysis of approximately 640 of the donors. A later analysis found that HLA-associated TCR beta chains were more clonally expanded and had lower generation probabilities than equally common non-associated chains. In both the original and validation cohorts, the classifier was reported to diagnose cytomegalovirus status with high specificity and sensitivity. According to the authors, the approach could potentially be generalized to other disease states and immunological phenotypes. In a later genetic analysis, fewer N-insertions in productive TCRs were reported among donors in an Asian-associated ancestry cluster than the approximately 710-donor mean. The sequencing pipeline was judged likely to have produced a cluster of highly shared sequence variants as a technical artifact. An association between a missense DCLRE1C variant and V-gene and J-gene trimming of TCR beta chains was found in a later genetic analysis and replicated in an independent cohort. Assigning TCR associations to individual alleles was difficult when HLA alleles, especially DR and DQ, strongly co-occurred. While some public TCRs were present in many individuals, most TCR sequences turned up only very rarely across donors. In a later analysis, several top co-occurrence clusters were reported to appear linked to parvovirus B19, influenza, CMV and Epstein-Barr virus. In a later analysis, most CMV-associated TCR beta chains were found to appear HLA-restricted, with HLA associations seemingly driven largely by CMV exposure. The earlier analysis of some 540 of the donors excluded approximately 17 rarely observed V segments, including chromosome 9 orphons, because counts were too low. A later analysis found that TCR association rates varied across HLA loci, with DRB1 alleles showing the most associated TCRs and HLA-C alleles the fewest. Roughly uniform sequencing depth across donors was assumed in presence/absence analyses, although this assumption may not hold. A further reported finding was that TCR beta sequences accurately predicted the HLA-A and HLA-B alleles for most subjects in the first cohort.

Comment on this clone: Its antigen is still unknown. No clone much larger than this one lies a single base away; base qualities are absent. The sample holds other DNA sequences that translate to the same CDR3.

In total, over 600 healthy bone marrow donors made up the cohort. All cohort members were sampled while nominally healthy, although unrecorded immune exposures were likely present. The donor tested CMV seronegative, placing the donor among the 350 or so seronegative members of the cohort. A peripheral blood sample was provided by each donor, and peripheral blood mononuclear cells were used for TCR beta sequencing. Genomic DNA was extracted from the blood cell samples with the Qiagen DNeasy Blood Extraction Kit. Library preparation used the immunoSEQ multiplex PCR assay. For the multiplex PCR, a mixture combining 60 forward primers for TCR Vbeta segments and 13 reverse primers for TCR Jbeta segments was used. The CDR3 region of rearranged TCR beta genes was amplified from genomic DNA with a multiplex PCR assay. The amplified TCR beta libraries were sequenced on the Illumina HiSeq System as 87-base-pair reads. Under the source paper's analysis protocol: In a later analysis, tens of millions of unique TCR beta chains were counted across the approximately 670 repertoires, and roughly 11 million of these chains were shared by at least two donors. Raw reads were error-corrected and collapsed into unique sequences with a nearest-neighbor algorithm that merged closely related sequences to remove PCR and sequencing errors. CDR3 sequences were aligned to IMGT reference sequences to assign V, D and J gene segments. For a sequence to be retained, a match of at least six nucleotides was required to both a V gene segment and a J gene segment. Rearrangements were classified as productive when the CDR3 lacked stop codons and remained in frame with V and J, and all other rearrangements were classified as non-productive. Following IMGT convention, CDR3 was defined as the stretch from the second conserved V-encoded cysteine up to the conserved J-encoded phenylalanine. The earlier analysis of 587 of the donors excluded sequences that lacked an unambiguous match to a single V gene segment. In an earlier analysis of several hundred of the donors, V segments were called functional above 56.7% productive rearrangements and were called segregating when the between-donor standard deviation exceeded 5%. To diagnose cytomegalovirus status from the catalog of TCR beta chain sequences, a statistical classification framework was built. In a later analysis, V and J genes were assigned by comparing TCR nucleotide sequences against IMGT/GENE-DB human TR gene sequences. The TCRdist pipeline was used in a later analysis to assign CDR3 sequences and most-parsimonious VDJ recombination scenarios. In a later analysis, each TCR beta chain was defined by its CDR3 amino acid sequence together with its V-gene family, and reads lacking a unique V-gene family were excluded. In a later analysis, approximately 590 highly shared, low-generation-probability nucleotide sequences were removed to address suspected cross-contamination and a sequencing artifact. A later analysis calculated a clonal expansion index for each public chain from normalized within-repertoire ranks of inferred template counts. In a later analysis, generation probabilities were computed with a VDJ recombination model fitted to out-of-frame rearrangements, and the resulting probabilities were checked against IGoR. In a later analysis, TCR-TCR, TCR-HLA and TCR-CMV co-occurrence was scored with hypergeometric tests, and a repertoire-size bias correction was applied to TCR pairs. False discovery rates were estimated in a later analysis by permuting HLA or CMV assignments 20 times. In a later analysis, co-occurring TCRs were grouped using DBSCAN, and TCRdist sequence similarity was added for clustering within HLA-allele-positive subsets. Repertoires with fewer than 30,000 or more than 120,000 public chains were left out of co-occurrence clustering, as were four to six repertoires with anomalous nucleotide sharing. The table comes from immuneACCESS by way of TCRdb, which keeps in-frame sequences with V and J called. Part of the clones is missing from these tables; in studies checked, under half for an unresolved V gene and the rest for unknown reasons. V and J calls and clone size are given by that table; D and trimming were obtained from the DNA. In all, the sample holds about 84,000 clones, and 85% to 90% of those were seen once. The top ten constitute 2% to 2.5% of the sample.

This receptor was obtained from a man between 18 and 35 years old in good health and CMV-seronegative. Sample: PBMCs.

The DNA reads TGTGCCAGCAGCGTGCGACAGGGCCTAGGATCTTTCACTGAAGCTTTCTTT. Its translation reads: CASSVRQGLGSFTEAFF. The V and J segments used are TRBV7-9 and TRBJ1-1, and 7 junctional nucleotides match TRBD1. The CDR3 holds 17 amino acids from the cysteine to the phenylalanine. Of all the DNA, just the CDR3 is kept, 51 bases in frame from base 1. The germline V gene encodes CDR1 SEHNR and CDR2 FQNEAQ (reference sequence). Compared with germline, V lacks 5 bases and J lacks 4 bases; bases without a gene match: 16. Here the CDR3 is joined to the reference TRBV7-9 and TRBJ1-1 genes, and the full variable domain is: DTGVSQNPRHKITKRGQNVTFRCDPISEHNRLYWYRQTLGQGPEFLTYFQNEAQLEKSRLLSDRFSAERPKGSFSTLEIQRTEQGDSAMYLCASSVRQGLGSFTEAFFGQGTRLTVV.